This T cell receptor beta chain is drawn from a study of T cells in Graves' hyperthyroidism and ophthalmopathy (dated 2019 in TCRdb). With regard to the full study: Peripheral blood samples were taken at initial diagnosis, before any treatment was given. TCR V-J signatures able to tell the groups apart were searched for in a discovery cohort of some 97 patients, of whom more than 40 had Graves' ophthalmopathy and about 60 had stable Graves' hyperthyroidism. Whether ophthalmopathy could be predicted prospectively was tested in an independent validation cohort made up of roughly 20 hyperthyroidism patients plus 17 patients who later progressed to ophthalmopathy. For training and testing, the roughly 93 patients in the discovery cohort were randomly divided in a 7:3 ratio. In several Graves' hyperthyroidism patients, the study also compared T-cell repertoires from thyroid tissue with T-cell repertoires from blood. After sampling, hyperthyroidism patients received methimazole starting at 30 mg daily, and ophthalmopathy patients received high-dose intravenous methylprednisolone. The paper reports TCR Vbeta CDR3 sequencing of about 140 peripheral blood samples: approximately 41 ophthalmopathy, roughly 80 hyperthyroidism and roughly 17 progressor patients.

In its sample, this clonotype was seen a few times. The specificity of this receptor is unknown. No much larger clonotype is one base removed from it; base qualities were not supplied. Germline trimming: 4 bases from V, 0 bases from J; junction bases outside gene matches: 9. From the germline V gene, CDR1 is ENHRY and CDR2 is SYGVKD. Including cysteine and phenylalanine, the CDR3 has 17 amino acids. Of the read, only the CDR3 DNA is kept; its 51 bases are in frame from base 1. Summary of the overall study and its limitations: In validation, the model predicted progression to ophthalmopathy with about 71% sensitivity and less than 75% specificity, a median of roughly seven months before onset. Sample size was not statistically predetermined, and blinding of investigators to group allocation was not performed. Blood samples also contained most of the expanded thyroid clonotypes (frequency above 0.001), which suggests that blood repertoires may reflect thyroid immune responses. A model built on a 13 V-J signature distinguished ophthalmopathy from stable hyperthyroidism, reaching roughly 88% sensitivity and about 81% specificity in cross-validation and 80%/75% in testing.

Moderately to severely active disease, a Clinical Activity Score of at least 3, a NOSPECS grade of at least 4, and a duration under 3 months were present in ophthalmopathy patients. Patients with uncontrolled infections, other autoimmune diseases, pregnancy or lactation were excluded. Diagnoses were established on the basis of clinical symptoms, serum thyroxine and TRAb, thyroid ultrasound, and orbital computed tomography. PBMCs were isolated from about 9 ml of fresh peripheral blood by Ficoll-Paque density gradient centrifugation. Total RNA was extracted with Trizol reagent, and quality was checked on an Agilent 2100 Bioanalyzer. The TCR beta CDR3 regions were amplified from RNA transcripts. The first round of RT-PCR for the TCR CDR3 was performed with the HTBI primer set and the Qiagen OneStep RT-PCR kit. A second multiplex PCR round built the libraries, followed by size selection and purification. The libraries were sequenced on an Illumina HiSeq2000 using paired-end 100 bp reads. As for how the authors treated the data: SOAPnuke was used to process the raw data, removing reads that contained adapters or uncalled bases, had a mean Phred below 15, or lacked an exact match to the constant primer or identifier. High-quality paired reads were merged with COPE v1.2.5, and unique nucleotide sequences were defined as clonotypes. Clonotypes were aligned to IMGT TRBV, TRBD and TRBJ reference segments using MiTCR v1.1. Analysis was restricted to V-J combinations with a frequency above 0.0001, which covered roughly 99% of repertoires. A TCS score was defined as the ratio between F50 (clonal expansion) and ExV (chaos), using BLOSUM62-based TCRdist between CDR3 peptides within each V-J. Welch's t-statistics and random forest reduced several hundred V-J features to some 14, which were used in a naive Bayes classifier (R e1071). The public reads were quality trimmed at Q25 with fastp and then assembled into clones with MiXCR by TCRdb, keeping productive beta chains. Rows with one shared CDR3 protein collapse into an entry with the most common genes and DNA. It is TCRdb's table, rather than the study itself, that gives the V and J calls and clone size. The table for this sample lists roughly 640,000 distinct CDR3 sequences; more than 15% of them were counted only once. Clones ranked in the top ten supply less than 3.5% of the sample.

This sequence originates from a woman in her forties with Graves' ophthalmopathy. The sample taken for sequencing was blood. The chain is encoded by TRBV10-3 joined to TRBJ1-3, with TRBD1 identical over 7 junction bases. The encoded CDR3 is CAISVAPGGHSGNTIYF. The sequenced DNA: TGTGCCATCAGTGTAGCACCAGGGGGGCACTCTGGAAACACCATATATTTT.